The next 23 T cell receptor beta chains were all read from a single sample in a study of cytomegalovirus exposure and HLA in healthy donors (dated by TCRdb to 2016 to 2017). Preparation of the library involved the immunoSEQ multiplex PCR assay. The multiplex PCR relied on a mix of 60 forward primers for TCR Vbeta segments and 13 reverse primers for TCR Jbeta segments. Drawn from immuneACCESS, this table holds only the in-frame rearrangements with V and J called that TCRdb kept. Clones are partly lost; checked studies trace under half to an unresolved V gene and leave the rest unexplained. A total of more than 85,000 clones appear in this sample, roughly 83% of them only once. The ten largest clonotypes hold 4.1% of the sample. The sequencing input was PBMCs. All receptors come from a female donor in good health and CMV-seropositive.

J is TRBJ2-7 and V is TRBV7-9; 9 bases are shared with TRBD2. The CDR3 totals 14 residues. The germline V gene encodes CDR1 SEHNR and CDR2 FQNEAQ (reference sequence). The J segment lost 1 base and the V segment lost 6 bases, leaving 4 bases of the junction unmatched. CDR3 DNA sequence: TGTGCCAGCAGGACTAGCGGAGCATCCTACGAGCAGTACTTC. This gives the protein CASRTSGASYEQYF. The full variable domain, with the rest looked up from reference TRBV7-9 and TRBJ2-7, is DTGVSQNPRHKITKRGQNVTFRCDPISEHNRLYWYRQTLGQGPEFLTYFQNEAQLEKSRLLSDRFSAERPKGSFSTLEIQRTEQGDSAMYLCASRTSGASYEQYFGPGTRLTVT.

The chain couples TRBV19 to TRBJ1-4, with 10 bases matching TRBD1. Germline V gene lookup returns CDR1 LNHDA and CDR2 SQIVND (reference sequence). CDR3 length: 15 amino acids. The ends lost 5 bases at V and 8 bases at J; junction bases unmatched: 8. CDR3 region: CASSVTGTGAEKLFF. DNA of the CDR3: TGTGCCAGTAGTGTCACCGGGACAGGGGCCGAAAAACTGTTTTTT.

The chain carries TRBV19 and TRBJ2-7, with TRBD2 matching over 11 bases. CDR1 and CDR2 (germline): LNHDA, SQIVND (reference sequence). The CDR3 totals 16 residues. Unmatched junction bases numbered 11, after V lost 6 bases and J lost 4 bases. CDR3 protein: CASSLRPGTSGYEQYF. The CDR3 nucleotides are TGTGCCAGTAGCCTCCGTCCCGGGACTAGCGGATACGAGCAGTACTTC.

The V and J genes are TRBV9 and TRBJ1-1, with no clear D. CDR1 is SGDLS, CDR2 YYNGEE, per germline. The ends were cut back, 0 bases at V and 2 bases at J, with 5 bases in the middle. This CDR3 has 13 amino acids. CDR3 residues: CASSVERNTEAFF. DNA of the CDR3: TGTGCCAGCAGCGTAGAGCGTAACACTGAAGCTTTCTTT. The full variable domain, with the rest looked up from reference TRBV9 and TRBJ1-1, is DSGVTQTPKHLITATGQRVTLRCSPRSGDLSVYWYQQSLDQGLQFLIQYYNGEERAKGNILERFSAQQFPDLHSELNLSSLELGDSALYFCASSVERNTEAFFGQGTRLTVV.

This clone has just one count. The CDR3 coding sequence is TGTGCCAGCAATCCAATGCGGGGGGACACAGATACGCAGTATTTT. Translated, it gives CASNPMRGDTDTQYF. V gene TRBV27 combines with J gene TRBJ2-3, with TRBD2 identical over 8 bases. In germline, CDR1 is MNHEY, CDR2 SMNVEV (reference sequence). The CDR3 loop spans 15 amino acids. V trimming: 7 bases; J trimming: 2 bases; junction bases outside the gene matches: 8.

This clone was counted once. A junction boundary mismatches the germline segment, possibly from a read error. The V gene is TRBV11-2, the J gene TRBJ2-7; maybe TRBD1 (6 bases). From germline, CDR1 is SGHAT and CDR2 FQNNGV. The CDR3 length is 12 residues. CDR3: CASSFHRDEQYF. In nucleotides, the CDR3 is TGTGCCAGCAGCTTCCACAGGGACGAGCAGTACTTT.

This clone showed up just once. This chain connects TRBV7-2 to TRBJ1-4; tentatively, D is TRBD1 (5 bases). The ends were cut back, 5 bases at V and 4 bases at J, with 11 bases in the middle. CDR3 length equals 14 residues. Germline values: CDR1 SGHTA, CDR2 FQGNSA. Here the CDR3 DNA reads TGTGCCAGCAGCGCTTGGCAGGGTAATGAAAAACTGTTTTTT. This encodes CASSAWQGNEKLFF.

In the case of this clone: At one boundary the junction diverges from the germline segment, which might be a read error. V is TRBV7-9 and J is TRBJ2-5; the match to TRBD2 covers 7 bases. Per the germline V gene, CDR1 is SEHNR and CDR2 is FQNEAQ (reference sequence). This CDR3 comprises 15 residues. The CDR3 sequence is CSSSSTNRAGETQYF. The CDR3 DNA sequence: TGTTCCAGCAGCTCAACTAACAGAGCGGGGGAGACCCAGTACTTC.

The count of this clone is one. The V gene is TRBV2, the J gene TRBJ2-5; 9 nucleotides line up with TRBD1. The CDR3 extends over 15 amino acids. Unmatched junction bases numbered 0, after V lost 1 base and J lost 0 bases. CDR1 is SNHLY and CDR2 is FYNNEI in the germline V gene. This CDR3 is CASSEDRGHQETQYF. For the CDR3, the DNA is TGTGCCAGCAGTGAAGACAGGGGGCACCAAGAGACCCAGTACTTC.

The chain joins TRBV5-1 to TRBJ2-7; 8 bases are a match to TRBD1. Per germline, CDR1 SGHRS and CDR2 YFSETQ. This CDR3 has 15 residues. Trimming removed 2 bases from V and 0 bases from J; junction bases left unmatched: 4. CDR3 loop: CASSLIGTGSYEQYF. The CDR3 bases are TGCGCCAGCAGCTTAATCGGGACAGGCTCCTACGAGCAGTACTTC.

The V call is TRBV5-6, the J call TRBJ1-1; TRBD1 matches 8 bases. Per the germline V gene, CDR1 is SGHDT and CDR2 is YYEEEE. This CDR3 region has 16 residues. The V gene end was trimmed by 2 bases and the J gene end by 1 base; junction bases not matched to a gene: 7. The CDR3 DNA reads as TGTGCCAGCAGCTTTCTGACAGGGGACACGAACACTGAAGCTTTCTTT. It encodes CASSFLTGDTNTEAFF. Full variable domain (missing parts from reference TRBV5-6 and TRBJ1-1): DAGVTQSPTHLIKTRGQQVTLRCSPKSGHDTVSWYQQALGQGPQFIFQYYEEEERQRGNFPDRFSGHQFPNYSSELNVNALLLGDSALYLCASSFLTGDTNTEAFFGQGTRLTVV.

The chain recombines TRBV18 with TRBJ2-5; D is unclear. Germline V gene lookup returns CDR1 KGHSH and CDR2 LQKENI. V dropped 6 bases and J dropped 5 bases, with 13 bases sitting between them. This CDR3 comprises 13 residues. CDR3 protein: CASSDYLGETQYF. CDR3 in DNA: TGTGCCAGCTCGGATTACTTGGGCGAGACCCAGTACTTC.

CDR3: CASSPGQVYYEQYF. Here the CDR3 DNA reads TGTGCCAGCAGCCCCGGACAGGTCTACTACGAGCAGTACTTC. This chain links TRBV21-1 with TRBJ2-5; the table names TRBD1, a call not compared with the DNA. The better agreement between TRBJ2-7 and the DNA end casts doubt on the J call. TRBV21-1 is deemed a pseudogene. There are 14 residues in the CDR3.

The table lists this clone with a count of one. The chain joins TRBV11-2 to TRBJ2-1; 7 bases align to TRBD1. The V segment lost 6 bases and the J segment 5 bases; nucleotides outside the gene matches: 7. Germline V gene data show CDR1 as SGHAT and CDR2 as FQNNGV. This CDR3 is 14 amino acids long. CDR3 bases: TGTGCCAGCAGTCACCGGACAGGAAACAATGAGCAGTTCTTC. It codes for CASSHRTGNNEQFF.

The chain combines TRBV7-2 with TRBJ2-3; D unclear. CDR3 length: 13 residues. V was cut by 5 bases and J by 4 bases, with 10 bases left in between. The germline CDR1 and CDR2 sequences are SGHTA and FQGNSA. In DNA, the CDR3 is TGTGCCAGCAGCCCCACCCGGTCAGATACGCAGTATTTT. Amino acids: CASSPTRSDTQYF.

The genes are TRBV29-1 and TRBJ1-2, with D maybe TRBD1 (5 bases). In germline, CDR1 is SQVTM, CDR2 ANQGSEA. This CDR3 has 13 amino acids. V lost 7 bases and J 3 bases, leaving 15 bases between the germline ends. This CDR3 reads CSARGFLDYGYTF. CDR3 in DNA: TGCAGCGCCCGGGGGTTTTTGGACTATGGCTACACCTTC.

The V and J genes are TRBV7-2 and TRBJ2-5; a possible D gene is TRBD2 (6 bases). The CDR3 has 16 residues. V lost 0 bases, J lost 3 bases, and 14 bases lay in between. Per the germline V gene, CDR1 is SGHTA and CDR2 is FQGNSA. CDR3 bases: TGTGCCAGCAGCTTAGCCGGGGGTGGGCTTAAAGAGACCCAGTACTTC. This codes for CASSLAGGGLKETQYF.

By proportion, this clone is medium-sized (0.01 to 0.1%). This chain connects TRBV6-1 to TRBJ2-2, with 10 bases lining up with TRBD2. Germline loops: CDR1 MNHNS, CDR2 SASEGT. Losses at the gene ends were 5 bases for V and 5 bases for J; bases not matched to a gene: 5. The length of the CDR3 is 15 residues. The CDR3 sequence is CASSSGTSDTGELFF. The CDR3 coding sequence is TGTGCCAGCAGTTCCGGGACTAGCGATACCGGGGAGCTGTTTTTT.

The gene calls are TRBV6-5 and TRBJ1-5; 8 bases map to TRBD1. This CDR3 spans 12 amino acids. V shed 8 bases and J 6 bases; nucleotides not matched to a gene: 3. Germline V gene sequence: CDR1 MNHEY, CDR2 SVGAGI. The CDR3 nucleotides are TGTGCCAGCCGACAGGGGAGTCAGCCCCAGCATTTT. Residues: CASRQGSQPQHF.

The V and J genes are TRBV10-2 and TRBJ1-1, with TRBD1 identical over 11 bases. Per the germline V gene, CDR1 is WSHSY and CDR2 is SAAADI. J was trimmed by 1 base and V by 3 bases; bases with no gene match: 1. This CDR3 region has 15 residues. CDR3 amino acids: CASSDGTGGNTEAFF. The DNA of the CDR3 is TGCGCCAGCAGTGACGGGACAGGGGGGAACACTGAAGCTTTCTTT.

The genes are TRBV12-2 and TRBJ1-2; whether TRBD1, the table's D call, matches the DNA was not checked. TRBV12-2 is a pseudogene segment. The CDR3 spans 19 residues. CDR3 sequence reads: CASRLAPKVIDRSRGGYTF. The CDR3, as DNA: TGTGCAAGTCGCTTAGCCCCGAAAGTAATAGACAGGAGCAGGGGAGGCTACACCTTC.

This clone was recorded only once. V usage is TRBV7-2 and J usage is TRBJ2-5; D perhaps matches TRBD1 (6 bases). The end of the DNA is better explained by TRBJ2-7, so the J call may be wrong. The CDR3 spans 15 residues. CDR1 is SGHTA, CDR2 FQGNSA, per germline. The CDR3 reads CASSPTPGASYEQYF. The CDR3 nucleotides are TGTGCCAGCAGCCCCACCCCAGGGGCCTCCTACGAGCAGTACTTC.

This clone appeared once. The rearrangement joins TRBV9 to TRBJ1-1, with no clear D. Trimming took 2 bases from V and 0 from J, leaving 17 bases between them. The length of the CDR3 is 17 residues. CDR1 SGDLS and CDR2 YYNGEE come from the germline V gene. The CDR3 loop reads CASSVSSQLSLNTEAFF. In DNA form, the CDR3 reads TGTGCCAGCAGCGTTTCTTCACAGCTTTCACTGAACACTGAAGCTTTCTTT.